The source of this T cell receptor beta chain is a study of T cell repertoires in cytomegalovirus infection. Study-level information: Peptides in the study included HLA-C-restricted and HLA-B-restricted CMV epitopes. CMV infection together with matching HLA type was indicated by public TCR beta signatures.

TCRdb reanalysed the reads using MiXCR and keeps one entry per CDR3 protein. Found here are about 830,000 distinct CDR3 sequences, approximately 30% of them singletons; the top ten hold under 15%. The CDR3 totals 13 residues. V was shortened by 3 bases and J by 4 bases, with 7 bases between the two germline ends. This clonotype was counted a few times. Its cognate antigen is unknown. The chain couples TRBV12-3 or TRBV12-4 to TRBJ1-3; the D is unclear. The sample in question was cultured CD8+ T cells from PBMCs, obtained from culture after CMV antigen stimulation. The sequence was obtained from a human donor in good health (CMV status not recorded). Some clones in this sample may be carry-over from other donors' samples. The CDR3 region has the DNA TGTGCCAGCAGTTTTAGCCCGGGAAACACCATATATTTT. Translation gives CASSFSPGNTIYF.